The subject of this entry is one T cell receptor beta chain. Sequencing was performed with immunoSEQ multiplex PCR; in TCRdb, only in-frame clones are kept and a portion is missing. The profile shows some 660,000 clones, more than 75% of them singletons. CDR1 and CDR2 from the germline V gene are MDHEN and SYDVKM. CDR3 length: 13 residues. J gave up 6 bases and V 5 bases, and 4 bases lay outside the gene matches. This specimen comes from a study of shared T cell receptors in the human thymus. The sample also formed part of further work on human thymus T cells. That source adds: Healthy Finnish infants having corrective surgery for congenital heart defects served as donors. It looked as if thymic and blood repertoires used V and J genes in a biased way. Related research described thymic repertoires that were highly overlapping among unrelated individuals.

The sequencing sample was made of thymocytes. V is TRBV28 and J is TRBJ2-7; 10 positions agree with TRBD1. This TCR was sampled from a boy less than two years old with a congenital heart defect. This CDR3 reads CASSIRDRGEQYF. In DNA, the CDR3 is TGTGCCAGCAGTATCCGGGACAGGGGCGAGCAGTACTTC. The whole variable domain, filled in from reference TRBV28 and TRBJ2-7, reads DVKVTQSSRYLVKRTGEKVFLECVQDMDHENMFWYRQDPGLGLRLIYFSYDVKMKEKGDIPEGYSVSREKKERFSLILESASTNQTSMYLCASSIRDRGEQYFGPGTRLTVT.